This TCR beta chain was captured by sequencing in a study of CD8+ T cells in alopecia areata. On this clone: Its specificity is not known.

V shed 4 bases and J 4 bases; nucleotides not matched to a gene: 3. Germline CDR1 reads SGHDT; CDR2 reads YYEEEE. The CDR3 extends over 14 amino acids. The sample's treatment: oral pan-JAK inhibitor, 5-10 mg twice daily. Sampling of alopecia areata patients yielded lesional scalp punch biopsies as well as peripheral blood. PBMCs served as the source from which CD4+ and CD8+ T cells were sorted. General observations from the study: Relative to mice, TCR sharing across patients was less clear, a difference possibly HLA-related. The study also sequences resident alphabeta T cells of normal skin in scalp samples.

Reverse transcribed after extraction, RNA yielded cDNA as the sequencing template. Sequencing was performed with immunoSEQ multiplex PCR; in TCRdb, only in-frame clones are kept and a portion is missing. There are over 100,000 clones in the sample; approximately 54% occur only once, and 10% to 15% lies in the top ten. The sequenced sample was CD8+ T cells sorted from blood, obtained at week 24, from a patient treated with tofacitinib. The gene calls are TRBV5-6 and TRBJ2-3; 10 nucleotides align to TRBD1. This clonotype was obtained from a human donor with alopecia areata. The CDR3 spells CASSPGTGADTQYF. The CDR3 nucleotides are TGTGCCAGCAGCCCGGGGACAGGGGCAGATACGCAGTATTTT.